This T cell receptor (beta chain) was sequenced for a study of cytomegalovirus exposure and HLA in healthy donors (dated by TCRdb to the late 2010s). In terms of the full investigation: In an earlier analysis of 450 to 750 of the donors, 250 to 350 Gb of sequence data and 117 million unique TCR beta sequences from 150 million to 200 million T cells were reported. High-throughput TCR immunosequencing, statistical association of individual TCRs with disease status, and machine learning were combined to predict cytomegalovirus infection status. Class I and class II HLA loci were covered by the typing at four-digit resolution. To study patterns of TCR occurrence, a later analysis re-analyzed previously published TCR beta repertoires from several hundred donors and added high-resolution HLA genotyping. The study aimed to test whether signatures of past pathogen exposure could be identified by cataloging public T cell receptors. The number of donors typed differed by locus, with roughly 620-640 for A, B, C, DRB1 and DQB1, 522 for DQA1, over 600 for DPA1, and some 440 for DPB1. An earlier analysis of some 500 of the donors applied high-throughput TCR beta sequencing to assess whether each TCR beta V gene segment acted as functional or pseudogenic. Roughly 5 DR-DQ haplotypes were handled as single units for association and clustering because linkage in the cohort was strong. An early release covering 550 to 700 HLA-typed donors comprised about 310 gigabases of sequencing data and around 86 million unique TCR sequences. On average, about 240,000 unique TCR beta nucleotide sequences were sequenced per donor among 350 to 400 genotyped donors of the cohort, with 15% to 20% of those sequences being non-productive. Donor age, sex, ethnicity and CMV serostatus were compiled alongside the repertoire data. Using immunosequencing, the study profiled T cell repertoires from fewer than 700 subjects and related those repertoires to cytomegalovirus serostatus. Genome-wide SNP genotypes for about 65% of the roughly 670 donors were used in a later genetic analysis, which treated that subset as a discovery cohort. All discovery cohort repertoires had been generated using a single sequencing platform. Rather than drawing on any new phenotypic data, the later analysis identified candidate immune exposures from TCR beta sequences and the way those sequences occurred across donors. Of the approximately 400 genotyped donors, approximately 82% fell in the genetic ancestry cluster associated with self-reported Caucasian donors. In addition to the first cohort of roughly 670 subjects, a separate validation cohort of 130 or so different subjects was used.

Concerning this clone: Its specific antigen is unknown. No much larger clone exists at a distance of one base, and base qualities are not known.

Based on the germline V gene (reference sequence), the CDR1 and CDR2 sequences are SEHNR and FQNEAQ. The CDR3, from cysteine to phenylalanine, totals 12 residues. Solely the CDR3 DNA is kept, with 36 bases framed from the first base. At the junction V is shortened by 2 bases and J by 8 bases, with 9 bases in between. Libraries were constructed by the immunoSEQ multiplex PCR assay. For the multiplex PCR, a mixture combining 60 forward primers for TCR Vbeta segments and 13 reverse primers for TCR Jbeta segments was used. A multiplex PCR assay on genomic DNA amplified the CDR3 region of rearranged TCR beta genes. The Illumina HiSeq System was used to sequence the amplified TCR beta libraries as 87-base-pair reads. On the authors' methods: A later analysis tallied around 82 million unique TCR beta chains across the 640 or so repertoires, and approximately 12 million of those chains were shared by two or more donors. A nearest-neighbor algorithm error-corrected the raw reads and collapsed the reads into unique sequences, merging closely related sequences to remove PCR and sequencing errors. CDR3 sequences were aligned to IMGT reference sequences to assign V, D and J gene segments. Each retained sequence needed at least a six-nucleotide match to both a V gene segment and a J gene segment. A rearrangement was called productive if the CDR3 had no stop codons and remained in frame with V and J, and every other rearrangement was called non-productive. Following IMGT convention, CDR3 was defined as the stretch from the second conserved V-encoded cysteine to the conserved J-encoded phenylalanine. In an earlier analysis of 550 to 650 of the donors, sequences lacking an unambiguous match to a single V gene segment were excluded. In an earlier analysis of about 590 of the donors, a V segment was called functional when productive rearrangements were above 56.7%, and segregating when the standard deviation between donors exceeded 5%. To diagnose cytomegalovirus status from the catalog of TCR beta chain sequences, a statistical classification framework was built. In a later analysis, TCR nucleotide sequences were compared against IMGT/GENE-DB human TR gene sequences so that V and J genes could be assigned. In a later analysis, CDR3 sequences and most-parsimonious VDJ recombination scenarios were assigned using the TCRdist pipeline. In a later analysis, each TCR beta chain was defined by its CDR3 amino acid sequence together with its V-gene family, and reads without a unique V-gene family were excluded. A later analysis removed 592 highly shared, low-generation-probability nucleotide sequences to deal with suspected cross-contamination and a sequencing artifact. In a later analysis, a clonal expansion index was calculated for each public chain from normalized within-repertoire ranks of inferred template counts. In a later analysis, generation probabilities were computed using a VDJ recombination model fitted to out-of-frame rearrangements, and the results were checked against IGoR. Hypergeometric tests were used in a later analysis to score TCR-TCR, TCR-HLA and TCR-CMV co-occurrence, with a repertoire-size bias correction applied to the TCR pairs. In a later analysis, false discovery rates were estimated by permuting HLA or CMV assignments 20 times. In a later analysis, co-occurring TCRs were grouped with DBSCAN, and TCRdist sequence similarity was added when clustering was performed within HLA-allele-positive subsets. Repertoires with fewer than 30,000 or more than 120,000 public chains, plus five repertoires with anomalous nucleotide sharing, were excluded from co-occurrence clustering. As stored in TCRdb, this immuneACCESS dataset retains in-frame rearrangements with V and J assigned. A fraction of the clones does not appear; measured against another copy, unresolved V genes explain less than half of the discrepancy, and the remainder lacks a known reason. V, J and clone size reflect that table, while D and trimming were determined from the DNA. The sample table records roughly 52,000 clones; 70% to 80% of these occur just once. The ten largest clones represent about 1.5% of the sample.

Overall study outcomes, separate from this receptor: V-gene and J-gene trimming of TCR beta chains was associated with a missense DCLRE1C variant in a later genetic analysis, and the association was replicated in an independent cohort. Most TCR sequences were seen in very few donors, while some public TCRs were found in many individuals. Because HLA typing was missing for some donors at each locus, association tests included only the typed subset. Compared with equally common non-associated chains, HLA-associated TCR beta chains in a later analysis were more clonally expanded and had lower generation probabilities. A group of highly shared sequence variants was considered likely to be a technical artifact of the sequencing pipeline. In a later analysis, TCR association rates were found to vary across HLA loci, with the most associated TCRs seen for DRB1 alleles and the fewest for HLA-C alleles. Broadly in line with IMGT annotations, most TCR beta V segments showed up in productive rearrangements about 87% or about 30% of the time in an earlier analysis of 587 of the donors. According to a later analysis, most CMV-associated TCR beta chains appeared to be HLA-restricted, and the HLA associations seemed to be driven largely by CMV exposure. At a false discovery rate of 0.05, a later analysis linked 15,000 to 20,000 TCR beta sequences to specific HLA alleles. According to the authors, the approach could potentially be generalized to other disease states and immunological phenotypes. According to a later genetic analysis, donors in an Asian-associated ancestry cluster had fewer N-insertions in productive TCRs than the approximately 690-donor mean. Only TCR beta chains were sequenced in this cohort, and the absence of alpha or paired-chain data limited detectable features. Sequencing depth was assumed to be roughly uniform across donors in the presence/absence analyses, though that assumption may not hold. Immune exposure information for the cohort was limited to CMV serostatus. A further reported finding was that TCR beta sequences accurately predicted the HLA-A and HLA-B alleles for most subjects in the first cohort. Because counts were too low, about 15 rarely observed V segments, including chromosome 9 orphons, were left out of the earlier analysis of 500 to 750 of the donors. Assigning TCR associations to individual alleles was difficult when HLA alleles, especially DR and DQ, strongly co-occurred. Because the 87-base-pair reads could not distinguish some IMGT-functional V segments, including TRBV6-2 and TRBV6-3, those segments were excluded. The classifier was reported to diagnose cytomegalovirus status with high specificity and sensitivity in both the original and validation cohorts. In a later analysis, several top co-occurrence clusters were reported to appear linked to parvovirus B19, influenza, CMV and Epstein-Barr virus. In vitro tests confirmed that three of the cytomegalovirus-associated TCR beta chains recognize cytomegalovirus antigens. The study listed approximately 150 TCR beta chains as associated with cytomegalovirus. Linkage disequilibrium might explain the correlated functional status among segregating V segments, but an unknown experimental factor could not be ruled out.

The cohort was made up of roughly 670 healthy bone marrow donors. Cohort members were all nominally healthy when sampled, although unrecorded immune exposures were likely present. The donor was CMV seronegative and belonged to the group of 320 or so seronegative cohort members. A peripheral blood sample was collected from each donor, and TCR beta sequencing was performed on peripheral blood mononuclear cells. Genomic DNA extraction from the blood cell samples was performed with the Qiagen DNeasy Blood Extraction Kit. The sequence came from a female donor in good health and CMV-seronegative. The source material was PBMCs. The rearrangement joined TRBV7-9 to TRBJ1-2; no D gene is confidently identified. The CDR3: CASSLSGGGYTF. In nucleotides, the sequence is TGTGCCAGCAGCTTATCGGGAGGAGGCTACACCTTC.